This is a list of T cell receptor beta chains from one sample in a study of cytomegalovirus exposure and HLA in healthy donors. Clones were read by immunoSEQ multiplex PCR, and TCRdb kept only the in-frame ones, dropping some. Of approximately 150,000 clones listed, 70% to 80% are singletons. The sequenced material came from PBMCs. The receptors were gathered from a man aged 25-45 years in good health and CMV-seropositive. Each CDR3 is given with its conserved first and last residue. Each record gives: D gene, V gene, J gene, CDR3 length, clone size, CDR3 DNA, CDR3 protein. A D gene is named only where the DNA matches it firmly. Expanded clones are given a class, and other clones once, few, many or no size at all.

-	TRBV5-1	TRBJ1-2	14	-	TGCGCCAGCATGTTGGACAGCGTCAACTATGGCTACACCTTC	CASMLDSVNYGYTF
TRBD1	TRBV5-6	TRBJ1-4	15	-	TGTGCCAGCAGCCGACCACAGGGGTCGGAAGAAAAACTGTTTTTT	CASSRPQGSEEKLFF
TRBD1	TRBV5-6	TRBJ1-4	15	-	TGTGCCAGCAGCTTGGAGGGGACAGGGAACCTGAAACTGTTTTTT	CASSLEGTGNLKLFF
-	TRBV6-6	TRBJ1-5	13	-	TGTGCCAGCAAATACACGTTAAATCAGCCCCAGCATTTT	CASKYTLNQPQHF
TRBD1	TRBV30	TRBJ2-1	12	-	TGTGCCTGGCGCCGGACAGGGGGTGTGCAGTTCTTC	CAWRRTGGVQFF
-	TRBV5-1	TRBJ1-1	16	-	TGCGCCAGCAGCACGTTGTCGACAGCCATGAACACTGAAGCTTTCTTT	CASSTLSTAMNTEAFF
TRBD1	TRBV30	TRBJ1-1	16	-	TGTGCCTGGAGTTTTGGGACAGGGACAGCAGGCACTGAAGCTTTCTTT	CAWSFGTGTAGTEAFF
-	TRBV6-5	TRBJ1-5	14	-	TGTGCCAGCAGTTCCCCCAGGGACAATCAGCCCCAGCATTTT	CASSSPRDNQPQHF
TRBD1	TRBV5-4	TRBJ2-1	15	-	TGTGCCAGCAGCCTCCGGGACAGGGGTTACAATGAGCAGTTCTTC	CASSLRDRGYNEQFF
TRBD1	TRBV27	TRBJ2-5	16	-	TGTGCCAGCAGTTTAGGAATCGGGACAGTTCAAGAGATCCAGTACTTC	CASSLGIGTVQEIQYF
-	TRBV7-6	TRBJ2-1	14	-	TGTGCCAGCAGCTTGGCAGGGTCGTACAATGAGCAGTTCTTC	CASSLAGSYNEQFF
-	TRBV2	TRBJ1-3	13	-	TGTGCCAGCAGTGAACAGGATGGAAACACCATATATTTT	CASSEQDGNTIYF
-	TRBV5-1	TRBJ2-1	16	-	TGCGCCAGCAGCTTTTCAGGACAGAAGAGTAACAATGAGCAGTTCTTC	CASSFSGQKSNNEQFF
-	TRBV27	TRBJ1-4	14	-	TGTGCCAGCAGTCTGCCCGGGATTAACGGAGGACTGTTTTTT	CASSLPGINGGLFF
-	TRBV7-9	TRBJ1-5	14	-	TGTGCCAGCAGCTTATTTGAGAGCAATCAGCCCCAGCATTTT	CASSLFESNQPQHF
TRBD1	TRBV4-1	TRBJ2-7	15	-	TGCGCCAGCAGCCAAGATCCAGGGGGCTCCTACGAGCAGTACTTC	CASSQDPGGSYEQYF
TRBD1	TRBV27	TRBJ1-6	14	-	TGTGCCAGCAGTTTTGACAGGGGTGATTCACCCCTCCACTTT	CASSFDRGDSPLHF
TRBD1	TRBV10-2	TRBJ2-7	13	few	TGCGCCAGCAAGGACAGGGAATCCTACGAGCAGTACTTC	CASKDRESYEQYF